These 13 T cell receptor beta chains were all obtained from the same sample, sequenced in a study of response to subunit inactivated influenza vaccine. TCRdb reprocessed the RT-PCR reads with MiXCR, giving one entry per CDR3 protein. Found here are around 170,000 distinct CDR3 sequences, around 10% of them singletons; the top ten hold roughly 40%. The starting material was CD8+ T cells sorted from PBMCs, obtained less than 30 months after vaccination. All receptors derive from a man aged 50 to 69 who received an inactivated influenza vaccine.

This clonotype came up a few times. The chain is built from TRBV4-1 and TRBJ2-1; D gene unclear. CDR1 is MGHRA, CDR2 YSYEKL, per germline. V was shortened by 1 base and J by 2 bases, with 12 bases between the two germline ends. The CDR3 has 16 residues. In DNA form, the CDR3 reads TGCGCCAGCAGCCAAGTCTGGGAAGTAACCTACAATGAGCAGTTCTTC. This codes for CASSQVWEVTYNEQFF.

CDR3 sequence: CASSYSGHEQYF. The CDR3 nucleotides are TGTGCCAGCAGTTACTCCGGCCACGAGCAGTACTTC. The chain employs TRBV6-5 and TRBJ2-7; D call uncertain. Trimming shortened V by 0 bases and J by 5 bases, and 5 bases separated the two germline ends. Germline loops: CDR1 MNHEY, CDR2 SVGAGI. This CDR3 contains 12 residues.

The rearrangement joins TRBV30 to TRBJ2-5; D might be TRBD2 (5 bases). The CDR3 length is 14 residues. The V end lost 4 bases, the J end lost 0 bases, and 12 bases lay between the germline ends. The V gene's germline CDR1 is GTSNPN and CDR2 SVGIG (reference sequence). The CDR3 region is CAWTSSWYQETQYF. The CDR3 DNA reads TGTGCCTGGACTAGCTCCTGGTACCAAGAGACCCAGTACTTC.

The chain is built from TRBV20-1 and TRBJ2-5; TRBD2 agrees at 7 bases. This CDR3 region has 16 residues. CDR1 and CDR2 from the germline V gene are DFQATT and SNEGSKA (reference sequence). V was pared by 0 bases and J by 1 base, with 8 bases of the junction left unmatched. The DNA for the CDR3 is TGCAGTGCTAGAGATTTGGTGGGGGGGTCCCAAGAGACCCAGTACTTC. Translation: CSARDLVGGSQETQYF.

This clonotype showed up just a few times. The V call is TRBV9, the J call TRBJ2-1; D possibly matches TRBD1 or TRBD2 (5 bases each). Germline lookup yields CDR1 SGDLS and CDR2 YYNGEE. The CDR3 totals 15 residues. Trimming removed 6 bases from V and 2 bases from J, with 15 bases in between. The CDR3 is CASNTGTVAYNEQFF. The CDR3 DNA is TGTGCCAGCAACACCGGGACGGTTGCCTACAATGAGCAGTTCTTC.

This clonotype came up a few times. For the CDR3, the DNA is TGTGCCAGCAGCTTATTTCCGGGAACAGATACGCAGTATTTT. Protein product: CASSLFPGTDTQYF. The V gene is TRBV7-8, the J gene TRBJ2-3; possibly TRBD2 for D (5 bases). The CDR3 has 14 residues. Germline V CDR1 and CDR2: SGHVS, FQNEAQ. The V end was cut by 2 bases, the J end by 3 bases, with 9 bases between.

The table lists this clonotype with a few counts. The rearrangement uses TRBV5-5 and TRBJ1-6; D unresolved. CDR1 is SGHKS and CDR2 is YYEKEE in the germline V gene (reference sequence). This CDR3 comprises 14 residues. V dropped 4 bases and J dropped 7 bases, with 12 bases sitting between them. The CDR3 spells CASSVHVGNSPLHF. In nucleotides, the CDR3 is TGTGCCAGCAGCGTACACGTAGGGAATTCACCCCTCCACTTT.

The chain employs TRBV7-9 and TRBJ2-5; 9 bases match TRBD1. This CDR3 spans 16 amino acids. Germline assignment: CDR1 SEHNR and CDR2 FQNEAQ (reference sequence). V was pared by 1 base and J by 5 bases, with 8 bases of the junction left unmatched. The CDR3 spells CASSLGGTGMKETQYF. The DNA for the CDR3 is TGTGCCAGCAGCTTAGGCGGGACAGGGATGAAGGAGACCCAGTACTTC.

This clonotype was counted at least ten times. J is TRBJ2-7 and V is TRBV12-3 or TRBV12-4; D is undetermined. The CDR3 has 13 amino acids. V lost 1 base to trimming and J lost 0 bases, with 4 bases between them. In nucleotides, the CDR3 is TGTGCCAGCAGTTTAGGACTCTCCTACGAGCAGTACTTC. It is translated as CASSLGLSYEQYF.

There are many counts of this clonotype. This chain connects TRBV7-9 to TRBJ2-1, with 10 bases that match TRBD2. CDR1 and CDR2 from the germline V gene are SEHNR and FQNEAQ (reference sequence). V was pared by 4 bases and J by 5 bases, with 8 bases of the junction left unmatched. The length of the CDR3 is 16 residues. The chain's CDR3 is CASSSRGAGGNNEQFF. The DNA of the CDR3 is TGTGCCAGCAGCTCCCGGGGAGCGGGGGGGAACAATGAGCAGTTCTTC.

The table lists this clonotype with a few counts. V and J are TRBV12-3 or TRBV12-4 and TRBJ2-5, with a possible D match to TRBD2 (6 bases). V gave up 2 bases and J gave up 4 bases, with 11 bases separating them. This CDR3 region has 14 residues. Written as DNA, the CDR3 is TGTGCCAGCAGTTTACTGGGGGGAACAGAGACCCAGTACTTC. It encodes CASSLLGGTETQYF.

The chain has TRBV7-9 and TRBJ1-2, with D uncertain. This CDR3 spans 14 amino acids. V was shortened by 2 bases and J by 6 bases, with 13 bases between the two germline ends. Germline CDR1 reads SEHNR; CDR2 reads FQNEAQ (reference sequence). CDR3 amino acids: CASSLSGAPNGYTF. In nucleotides, the CDR3 is TGTGCCAGCAGCTTATCCGGAGCTCCCAATGGCTACACCTTC.

This clonotype was counted many times. This chain connects TRBV7-6 to TRBJ2-2; D unclear. Trimming stripped 8 bases from V and 0 bases from J, with 10 bases between. CDR1 is SGHVS, CDR2 FNYEAQ, per germline. The length of the CDR3 is 14 residues. The CDR3 spells CASAWQSNTGELFF. DNA for the CDR3: TGTGCCAGCGCATGGCAGTCGAACACCGGGGAGCTGTTTTTT.